This T cell receptor beta chain was recorded in a study of PD-L1 blockade in urothelial cancer. The CDR3 loop spans 16 amino acids. The germline V gene encodes CDR1 MNHNY and CDR2 SVGAGI (reference sequence). Unmatched junction bases numbered 7, after V lost 4 bases and J lost 5 bases. Time point: peripheral blood 6 weeks after treatment start. Assay used: immunoSEQ multiplex PCR; TCRdb lists only in-frame clones, some missing. The sample shows about 30,000 clones, 70% to 80% of them seen only once. The sequence came from a man in his sixties or seventies with urothelial cancer. J is TRBJ2-2 and V is TRBV6-6; 10 nucleotides line up with TRBD1. The sample was PBMCs, taken around atezolizumab (anti-PD-L1) treatment. CDR3 residues: CASSLSWTGGTGELFF. The CDR3 DNA reads TGTGCCAGCAGTTTATCCTGGACAGGGGGGACCGGGGAGCTGTTTTTT.